These T cell receptor beta chains were read from a single sample in a study of cytomegalovirus exposure and HLA in healthy donors. Clones were sequenced by immunoSEQ multiplex PCR, and TCRdb holds only the in-frame ones, with some missing. The sample shows about 69,000 clones, 68% of them seen only once. Sequenced: PBMCs. These TCRs come from a woman between 25 and 40 years old in good health and CMV-seronegative. Each CDR3 is given with its conserved first and last residue. D genes are given only for firm matches. Rows may omit the clone size; those that give it use once, few, many or a size class.

D gene,CDR3 length,J gene,clone size,V gene,CDR3 protein,CDR3 DNA
NA,12,TRBJ1-1,NA,TRBV14,CASSHWNTEAFF,TGTGCCAGCAGCCACTGGAACACTGAAGCTTTCTTT
TRBD1,15,TRBJ1-6,NA,TRBV19,CASRRGQGLESPLHF,TGTGCCAGTAGGAGAGGACAGGGATTAGAATCACCCCTCCACTTT
NA,11,TRBJ2-7,NA,TRBV6-1,CASGSRGEQYF,TGTGCCAGCGGCTCTAGGGGTGAGCAGTACTTC
NA,16,TRBJ1-3,NA,TRBV6-5,CASSYSRGSSGNTIYF,TGTGCCAGCAGTTACTCTCGAGGGAGCTCTGGAAACACCATATATTTT
TRBD1,14,TRBJ1-1,NA,TRBV7-8,CASSIDRGWGEAFF,TGTGCCAGCAGCATTGACAGGGGGTGGGGTGAAGCTTTCTTT
TRBD1,14,TRBJ2-1,few,TRBV5-4,CASSYGTGYNEQFF,TGTGCCAGCAGTTACGGGACAGGGTACAATGAGCAGTTCTTC
NA,15,TRBJ1-1,NA,TRBV7-3,CASSSGETINPEAFF,TGTGCCAGCAGCTCGGGGGAGACAATCAATCCTGAAGCTTTCTTT
TRBD2,14,TRBJ2-1,few,TRBV9,CASSSGGKNNEQFF,TGTGCCAGCAGTAGCGGGGGGAAGAACAATGAGCAGTTCTTC
TRBD1,16,TRBJ2-1,NA,TRBV7-9,CSSSPSVRGPLNEQFF,TGTTCCAGCAGCCCTTCCGTTAGGGGGCCCCTCAATGAGCAGTTCTTC
TRBD1,16,TRBJ2-6,NA,TRBV6-4,CASSDSGGAGANVLTF,TGTGCCAGCAGTGACTCAGGGGGCGCTGGGGCCAACGTCCTGACTTTC
NA,15,TRBJ1-6,NA,TRBV6-5,CASSPRQAGNSPLHF,TGTGCCAGCAGTCCCCGACAGGCCGGCAATTCACCCCTCCACTTT
NA,16,TRBJ2-3,NA,TRBV11-3,CASSLRPNRGTDTQYF,TGTGCCAGCAGCTTACGGCCCAACCGGGGCACAGATACGCAGTATTTT
NA,15,TRBJ1-5,NA,TRBV5-8,CASSSGDSGNQPQHF,TGTGCCAGCAGCTCAGGGGATTCGGGCAATCAGCCCCAGCATTTT
NA,14,TRBJ2-2,few,TRBV7-7,CASSQGPNTGELFF,TGTGCGAGCTCTCAGGGCCCAAACACCGGGGAGCTGTTTTTT
NA,13,TRBJ2-3,NA,TRBV7-7,CASSALWADTQYF,TGTGCCAGCAGCGCACTATGGGCAGATACGCAGTATTTT
TRBD1,15,TRBJ1-1,NA,TRBV12-5,CASGFWGQGDTEAFF,TGTGCTAGTGGTTTCTGGGGACAGGGAGACACTGAAGCTTTCTTT
TRBD1,13,TRBJ1-4,few,TRBV6-5,CASSGTEMKKLFF,TGTGCCAGCTCCGGGACAGAGATGAAAAAACTGTTTTTT
NA,13,TRBJ1-4,NA,TRBV6-6,CASSYSSGEKLFF,TGTGCCAGCAGTTACTCGAGTGGTGAAAAACTGTTTTTT
NA,12,TRBJ1-2,NA,TRBV5-1,CASRDINYGYTF,TGCGCCAGCCGGGACATCAACTATGGCTACACCTTC
TRBD2,15,TRBJ2-1,NA,TRBV19,CASSNSPGGKGEQFF,TGTGCCAGTAGTAACTCTCCGGGGGGAAAGGGTGAGCAGTTCTTC
NA,13,TRBJ1-2,NA,TRBV30,CVWTGGGNYGYTF,TGTGTCTGGACTGGGGGGGGGAATTATGGCTACACCTTC
NA,14,TRBJ1-6,NA,TRBV30,CAWSVGQKNSPLHF,TGTGCCTGGAGTGTAGGACAGAAAAATTCACCCCTCCACTTT
TRBD2,19,TRBJ2-3,NA,TRBV4-1,CASSPEPETSGGYTDTQYF,TGCGCCAGCAGCCCGGAACCCGAAACTAGCGGGGGATACACAGATACGCAGTATTTT
TRBD1,16,TRBJ1-4,NA,TRBV5-1,CASSVLSGGTNEKLFF,TGCGCCAGCAGCGTCCTCTCAGGGGGAACTAATGAAAAACTGTTTTTT
TRBD1,18,TRBJ2-6,NA,TRBV7-9,CASRLIDRGSSGANVLTF,TGTGCCAGCAGATTAATTGACAGGGGCAGCTCTGGGGCCAACGTCCTGACTTTC
NA,16,TRBJ1-6,NA,TRBV21-1,CASSIDRGIIIHPLHF,TGTGCCAGCAGCATAGACAGGGGAATTATAATTCACCCCCTCCACTTT
NA,16,TRBJ1-6,few,TRBV7-2,CASSLGPVSYNSPLHF,TGTGCCAGCAGCTTAGGTCCAGTCTCCTATAATTCACCCCTCCACTTT
NA,14,TRBJ2-3,NA,TRBV11-2,CASSSSFFTDTQYF,TGTGCCAGCAGCTCTAGTTTTTTCACAGATACGCAGTATTTT
NA,13,TRBJ2-7,NA,TRBV6-1,CASSEEGHRGPYF,TGTGCCAGCAGTGAAGAGGGACACCGCGGACCATACTTC
NA,13,TRBJ1-1,few,TRBV2,CASELDFNTEAFF,TGTGCCAGCGAATTGGACTTTAACACTGAAGCTTTCTTT
NA,12,TRBJ2-7,NA,TRBV27,CASSRATGEQYF,TGTGCCAGCAGTCGCGCAACAGGGGAGCAGTACTTC
NA,14,TRBJ1-4,medium-sized,TRBV27,CASIQTFDEGKLFF,TGTGCCAGCATACAGACATTCGATGAGGGAAAACTGTTTTTT
NA,15,TRBJ2-7,few,TRBV6-5,CASSYSFSDSYEQYF,TGTGCCAGCAGTTACTCGTTTAGTGACTCCTACGAGCAGTACTTC
TRBD2,16,TRBJ2-3,NA,TRBV27,CASSPVSGGLTDTQYF,TGTGCCAGCAGTCCAGTCAGCGGGGGCCTCACAGATACGCAGTATTTT
NA,15,TRBJ2-3,once,TRBV9,CASSVVQGDTDTQYF,TGTGCCAGCAGCGTAGTACAGGGTGACACAGATACGCAGTATTTT
NA,15,TRBJ2-6,NA,TRBV18,CASSPGDSGANVLTF,TGTGCCAGCTCACCTGGAGACTCTGGGGCCAACGTCCTGACTTTC
TRBD1,17,TRBJ2-2,NA,TRBV9,CASSASRDRAGAGELFF,TGTGCCAGCAGCGCGTCCCGGGACAGGGCGGGGGCCGGGGAGCTGTTTTTT
NA,10,TRBJ1-2,NA,TRBV5-6,CASSSDGYTF,TGTGCCAGCAGCTCCGATGGCTACACCTTC
NA,15,TRBJ1-2,few,TRBV6-6,CASSLTTGDIYGYTF,TGTGCCAGCAGCCTTACCACGGGAGATATCTATGGCTACACCTTC
NA,14,TRBJ1-5,once,TRBV30,CAWSYLQGNQPQHF,TGTGCCTGGAGTTACTTACAGGGTAATCAGCCCCAGCATTTT
NA,14,TRBJ2-3,NA,TRBV28,CASSRRDKGNTQYF,TGTGCCAGCAGTAGACGGGACAAAGGAAATACGCAGTATTTT
NA,12,TRBJ1-2,NA,TRBV7-3,CASSLKRYGYTF,TGTGCCAGCAGCTTAAAGAGGTATGGCTACACCTTC
NA,13,TRBJ2-5,NA,TRBV11-3,CASSEQPGETQYF,TGTGCCAGCAGCGAACAGCCCGGTGAGACCCAGTACTTC